This T cell receptor beta chain was recovered during a study of vaccination and CD4 T cells after COVID-19. Study-level background: Cells were stimulated with overlapping spike peptide pools from SARS-CoV-2, HCoV-NL63, HCoV-OC43 and HCoV-229E.

Treatment of the sample: approximately 9-day PBMC culture with coronavirus spike peptide pools or control peptides (ViraFEST assay). In the ViraFEST assay, peptide-pool expansion preceded TCR sequencing of expanded clonotypes. This CDR3 has 15 amino acids. V was shortened by 5 bases and J by 7 bases, with 18 bases between the two germline ends. The sample holds a few counts of this clonotype. Its antigen is not identified. General study findings and limits: Only after vaccination were a median around 83% of convalescents' reactive clones seen.

The study sequenced cultured CD4+ T cell DNA using the Oncomine TCR Beta short-read assay. TCRdb independently ran MiXCR on the PCR reads; one entry per CDR3 protein. The data contain 12,000 to 15,000 distinct CDR3 sequences, about 35% of them singletons. Specimen: cultured CD4+ T cells from blood. The TCR originated in a human donor with COVID-19. The rearrangement joins TRBV12-3 or TRBV12-4 to TRBJ1-5; D is unclear. The CDR3 sequence: CASSATGVGQQPQHF. For the CDR3, the DNA is TGTGCCAGCAGTGCGACCGGTGTTGGTCAACAGCCCCAGCATTTT.